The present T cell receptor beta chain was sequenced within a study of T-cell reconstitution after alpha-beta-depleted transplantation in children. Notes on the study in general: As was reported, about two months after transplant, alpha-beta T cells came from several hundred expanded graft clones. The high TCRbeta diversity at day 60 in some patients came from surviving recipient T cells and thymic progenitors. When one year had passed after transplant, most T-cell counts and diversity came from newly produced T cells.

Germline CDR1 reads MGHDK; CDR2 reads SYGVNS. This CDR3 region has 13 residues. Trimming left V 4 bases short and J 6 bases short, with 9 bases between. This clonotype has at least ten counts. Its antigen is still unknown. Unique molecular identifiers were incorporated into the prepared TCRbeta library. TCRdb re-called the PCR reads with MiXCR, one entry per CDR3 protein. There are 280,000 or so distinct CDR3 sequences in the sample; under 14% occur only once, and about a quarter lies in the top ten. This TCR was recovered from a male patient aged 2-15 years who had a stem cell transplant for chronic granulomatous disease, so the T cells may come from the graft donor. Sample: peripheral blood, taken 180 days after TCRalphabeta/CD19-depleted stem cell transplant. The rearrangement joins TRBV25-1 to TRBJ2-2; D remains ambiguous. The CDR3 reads CASSALVAGELFF. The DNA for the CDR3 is TGTGCCAGCAGTGCGTTAGTAGCCGGGGAGCTGTTTTTT.